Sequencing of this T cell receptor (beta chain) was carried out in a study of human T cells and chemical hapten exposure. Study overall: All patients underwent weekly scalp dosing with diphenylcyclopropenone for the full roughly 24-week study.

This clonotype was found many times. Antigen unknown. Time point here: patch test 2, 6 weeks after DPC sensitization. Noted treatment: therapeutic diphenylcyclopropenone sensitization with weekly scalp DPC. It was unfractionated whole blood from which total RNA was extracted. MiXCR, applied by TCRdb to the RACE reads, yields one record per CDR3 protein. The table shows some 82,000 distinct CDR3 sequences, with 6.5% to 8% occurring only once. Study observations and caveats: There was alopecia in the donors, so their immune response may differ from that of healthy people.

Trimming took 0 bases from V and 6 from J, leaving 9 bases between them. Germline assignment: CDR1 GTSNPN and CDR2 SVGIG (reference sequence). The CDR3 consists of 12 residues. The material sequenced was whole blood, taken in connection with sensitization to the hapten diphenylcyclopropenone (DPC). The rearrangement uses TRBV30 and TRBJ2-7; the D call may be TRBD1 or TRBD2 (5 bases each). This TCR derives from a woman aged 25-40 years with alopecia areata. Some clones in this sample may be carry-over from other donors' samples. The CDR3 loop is CAWSVLGPEQYF. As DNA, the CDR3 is TGTGCCTGGAGTGTATTGGGACCCGAGCAGTACTTC.